This TCR beta chain comes out of a study of blood T cell repertoires in COVID-19. From germline, CDR1 is MDHEN and CDR2 SYDVKM. With 5 bases removed from V and 1 base from J, the gap between germline ends came to 12 bases. The CDR3 is made up of 14 amino acids. This clone was counted once. Repertoires were generated with immunoSEQ multiplex PCR, while TCRdb's copy carries only in-frame clones and drops some. The data contain about 170,000 clones, roughly 91% of them seen just once; the ten biggest clones take up roughly 5%. Patients of the Seattle cohort, enrolled during active infection, were followed longitudinally.

Sequenced: peripheral blood. The sequence came from a man aged 18 to 30 with COVID-19, enrolled during active disease. J is TRBJ2-7 and V is TRBV28; TRBD1 is a possible D gene (6 bases). CDR3 coding DNA: TGTGCCAGCAGTGTCGGCAGGGGTTCCTACGAGCAGTACTTC. Encoded protein: CASSVGRGSYEQYF.